The 27 T cell receptor beta chains given below trace back to one sample, sequenced in a study of cytomegalovirus exposure and HLA in healthy donors. Clones were sequenced by immunoSEQ multiplex PCR, and TCRdb holds only the in-frame ones, with some missing. The sample has about 330,000 clones, 86% seen once. The sequencing input was PBMCs. All receptors derive from a woman aged 18-30 years in good health and CMV-seronegative.

V is TRBV7-2 and J is TRBJ2-7; weak D call: TRBD1 (6 bases). V lost 5 bases and J 4 bases, leaving 15 bases between the germline ends. The CDR3 has 14 residues. Germline loops: CDR1 SGHTA, CDR2 FQGNSA. This chain's CDR3 is CASSPRGDIYEQYF. CDR3 sequence (DNA): TGTGCCAGCAGCCCCAGAGGGGACATTTACGAGCAGTACTTC.

As to this clone: This sample includes further DNA sequences coding for the same CDR3. The rearrangement links TRBV6-5 to TRBJ2-1; the D gene is possibly TRBD2 (6 bases). Trimming removed 6 bases at V and 0 bases at J, with 9 bases between. CDR3 length equals 14 residues. Germline V gene sequence: CDR1 MNHEY, CDR2 SVGAGI. The CDR3 region has the DNA TGTGCCAGCAGCGGGACTGGCTCCTACAATGAGCAGTTCTTC. Its translation: CASSGTGSYNEQFF.

V and J are TRBV4-2 and TRBJ2-7; 11 bases are shared with TRBD2. CDR1 is LGHNA, CDR2 YNFKEQ, per germline. This CDR3 contains 17 residues. V shed 0 bases, J shed 6 bases, and the junction held 10 bases outside the gene matches. In DNA, the CDR3 is TGTGCCAGCAGCCAAGATGAGGATAGCGGGAGGGTAGGCGAGCAGTACTTC. Translating gives CASSQDEDSGRVGEQYF.

The rearrangement uses TRBV10-1 and TRBJ2-7; 9 bases agree with TRBD1. V gave up 6 bases and J gave up 3 bases; unmatched junction bases: 18. CDR3 length equals 18 residues. Germline-derived CDR1 and CDR2 are WNHNN and SYGVQD (reference sequence). The CDR3 reads CASSVGWTGESRIYEQYF. CDR3 in DNA: TGCGCCAGCAGCGTGGGGTGGACAGGGGAATCGCGCATCTACGAGCAGTACTTC.

The chain recombines TRBV4-3 with TRBJ2-1; 14 bases are shared with TRBD2. This CDR3 region has 17 residues. Losses at the gene ends were 1 base for V and 7 bases for J; bases not matched to a gene: 6. Per germline, CDR1 LGHNA and CDR2 YSLEER. CDR3 nucleotides: TGCGCCAGCAGCCAAGCCCCGGGACTAGCGGGAGATAATGAGCAGTTCTTC. Translated, it gives CASSQAPGLAGDNEQFF.

The V gene is TRBV12-5, the J gene TRBJ2-7, with a tentative D call TRBD2 (5 bases). Trimming took 6 bases from V and 7 from J, leaving 13 bases between them. Germline V gene data show CDR1 as LGHNT and CDR2 as FRNRAP. The CDR3 contains 12 residues. The CDR3 DNA is TGTGCTAGTGGCCGCCACACGGGAGAGCAGTACTTC. Protein product: CASGRHTGEQYF.

The V call is TRBV4-3, the J call TRBJ2-7; weak D call: TRBD1 (6 bases). Trimming cost V 1 base and J 8 bases, with 18 bases left between them. The CDR3 has 15 amino acids. Germline CDR1 is LGHNA and CDR2 is YSLEER. As DNA, the CDR3 is TGCGCCAGCAGCCAAGCTCGGACAGCGGCTAGCAAGCAGTACTTC. Its translation: CASSQARTAASKQYF.

Only one count was recorded for this clone. V gene TRBV20-1 combines with J gene TRBJ2-3; D gene uncertain. Germline values: CDR1 DFQATT, CDR2 SNEGSKA (reference sequence). V was clipped by 5 bases and J by 4 bases, with 7 bases between them. The CDR3 extends over 11 amino acids. This CDR3 reads CSALDPDTQYF. As DNA, the CDR3 is TGCAGTGCTCTAGACCCAGATACGCAGTATTTT.

This rearrangement joins TRBV25-1 to TRBJ2-7; 9 bases are a match to TRBD1. Germline trimming cut 8 bases from V and 9 bases from J; bases unmatched to any gene: 11. The CDR3 extends over 13 amino acids. Germline V gene lookup returns CDR1 MGHDK and CDR2 SYGVNS. The CDR3: CASSGTGTSTQYF. The CDR3 DNA is TGTGCCAGCTCCGGGACAGGGACGTCGACGCAGTACTTC.

The chain joins TRBV27 to TRBJ2-3, with a weak D call TRBD2 (6 bases). Per germline, CDR1 MNHEY and CDR2 SMNVEV (reference sequence). V lost 7 bases and J 2 bases, leaving 22 bases between the germline ends. The CDR3 is 17 amino acids. CDR3 DNA sequence: TGTGCCAGCAAGTTTATTACGTATAGCGGCAACACAGATACGCAGTATTTT. Translated, it gives CASKFITYSGNTDTQYF.

The chain couples TRBV6-5 to TRBJ1-2, with 7 bases aligning to TRBD1. With 0 bases clipped from V and 8 bases from J, the junction kept 12 bases outside the gene matches. The germline V gene encodes CDR1 MNHEY and CDR2 SVGAGI. CDR3 length: 16 amino acids. CDR3 loop: CASSYSDRFSAGGYTF. The CDR3 region has the DNA TGTGCCAGCAGTTACTCGGACAGGTTCTCAGCTGGAGGCTACACCTTC.

This clone was observed a few times. The chain joins TRBV7-3 to TRBJ2-5; D remains ambiguous. V was cut by 5 bases and J by 1 base, with 8 bases left in between. The CDR3 is 13 residues long. The germline gives CDR1 SGHTA, CDR2 FQGTGA. The DNA of the CDR3 is TGTGCCAGCAGCATGCAGGTCCAAGAGACCCAGTACTTC. As protein: CASSMQVQETQYF.

The chain recombines TRBV6-5 with TRBJ1-2, with TRBD1 identical over 8 bases. The V segment lost 6 bases and the J segment 8 bases; nucleotides outside the gene matches: 8. The germline gives CDR1 MNHEY, CDR2 SVGAGI. This CDR3 comprises 13 residues. CDR3 sequence reads: CASRGGTGDGYTF. Written as DNA, the CDR3 is TGTGCCAGCAGGGGAGGGACAGGAGACGGCTACACCTTC.

The CDR3 DNA is TGTGCCAGCAGCTTATGGAACACAGGGAGAGGCACTGAAGCTTTCTTT. Its protein product is CASSLWNTGRGTEAFF. The chain carries TRBV7-8 and TRBJ1-1; a possible D gene is TRBD1 (6 bases). Germline V gene lookup returns CDR1 SGHVS and CDR2 FQNEAQ. The CDR3 runs to 16 residues. Trimming took off 2 bases at V and 4 bases at J, with 17 bases between the two ends.

A word on this clone: Its ends do not fully match the called genes, so a read error is possible. This rearrangement joins TRBV5-3 to TRBJ1-2; D remains unclear. TRBV5-3 counts as an open reading frame of uncertain function. This CDR3 is 13 amino acids long. CDR3 nucleotides: TGCGCCAGCAGCCAAGACACTAACTATGGCTACACCTTC. This codes for CASSQDTNYGYTF.

This rearrangement joins TRBV19 to TRBJ2-7, with TRBD2 identical over 9 bases. The germline CDR1 and CDR2 sequences are LNHDA and SQIVND (reference sequence). CDR3 length: 14 residues. Trimming took 3 bases from V and 6 from J; bases not matched to a gene: 6. Here the CDR3 reads CASSIGSGRGEQYF. CDR3 in DNA: TGTGCCAGTAGTATTGGTAGCGGGAGAGGCGAGCAGTACTTC. Using reference TRBV19 and TRBJ2-7 for the parts outside the CDR3, the full variable domain is DGGITQSPKYLFRKEGQNVTLSCEQNLNHDAMYWYRQDPGQGLRLIYYSQIVNDFQKGDIAEGYSVSREKKESFPLTVTSAQKNPTAFYLCASSIGSGRGEQYFGPGTRLTVT.

This clone was seen more than once but under ten times. The chain combines TRBV30 with TRBJ1-1; 7 positions agree with TRBD1. This CDR3 is 16 amino acids long. The trim removed 8 bases at V and 0 bases at J, leaving 15 bases unmatched. CDR1 is GTSNPN and CDR2 is SVGIG in the germline V gene (reference sequence). CDR3 coding DNA: TGTGCCGGCATTGTAGGCCGACAGGGACTGAACACTGAAGCTTTCTTT. This gives the protein CAGIVGRQGLNTEAFF. The variable domain in full, completed from reference TRBV30 and TRBJ1-1, reads SQTIHQWPATLVQPVGSPLSLECTVEGTSNPNLYWYRQAAGRGLQLLFYSVGIGQISSEVPQNLSASRPQDRQFILSSKKLLLSDSGFYLCAGIVGRQGLNTEAFFGQGTRLTVV.

V and J are TRBV29-1 and TRBJ2-3; weak D call: TRBD1 (6 bases). V dropped 4 bases and J dropped 4 bases, with 12 bases sitting between them. The CDR3 consists of 13 residues. Germline assignment: CDR1 SQVTM and CDR2 ANQGSEA. CDR3 loop: CSVGADRSDTQYF. The CDR3 DNA follows: TGCAGCGTTGGAGCGGACAGATCAGATACGCAGTATTTT.

The rearrangement joins TRBV4-1 to TRBJ2-7, with 8 bases identical to TRBD2. The CDR3 is 15 residues long. J lost 2 bases, V lost 4 bases, and 7 bases had no gene match. CDR1 is MGHRA and CDR2 is YSYEKL in the germline V gene. CDR3 DNA sequence: TGCGCCAGCAGCCGAGGCATAGCGGGACCCTACGAGCAGTACTTC. Residues: CASSRGIAGPYEQYF.

The chain joins TRBV27 to TRBJ2-5, with 10 nucleotides matching TRBD1. Germline CDR1 reads MNHEY; CDR2 reads SMNVEV (reference sequence). Losses at the gene ends were 2 bases for V and 7 bases for J; bases not matched to a gene: 19. The CDR3 is 19 residues long. CDR3 sequence: CASSLSAFVTGGEFATQYF. In DNA, the CDR3 is TGTGCCAGCAGTTTAAGCGCCTTTGTGACAGGGGGCGAATTTGCGACCCAGTACTTC.

A word on this clone: One end of the junction varies from germline; a read error may be responsible. This chain joins TRBV7-9 and TRBJ1-2, with TRBD1 identical over 7 bases. Germline CDR1 and CDR2: SEHNR and FQNEAQ (reference sequence). The CDR3 has 11 amino acids. CDR3 region: CASSRTGTEAF. CDR3 bases: TGTGCCAGCAGCCGTACCGGGACAGAGGCCTTC. Based on the CDR3 plus reference TRBV7-9 and TRBJ1-2, the full variable domain is DTGVSQNPRHKITKRGQNVTFRCDPISEHNRLYWYRQTLGQGPEFLTYFQNEAQLEKSRLLSDRFSAERPKGSFSTLEIQRTEQGDSAMYLCASSRTGTEAFGSGTRLTVV.

CDR3 DNA sequence: TGTGCCAGCAGCCTACCCTCCTACGAGCAGTACTTC. This codes for CASSLPSYEQYF. V gene TRBV28 combines with J gene TRBJ2-7; the D is unclear. V was shortened by 6 bases and J by 0 bases, with 6 bases between the two germline ends. Germline assignment: CDR1 MDHEN and CDR2 SYDVKM. The CDR3 is 12 residues long.

The CDR3, as DNA: TGTGCCAGCAGCCTCCGGGACAGGGAGGGGGAGCAGTACTTC. Its protein product is CASSLRDREGEQYF. This chain uses TRBV5-4 with TRBJ2-7; TRBD1 aligns across 9 bases. The ends lost 4 bases at V and 7 bases at J; junction bases unmatched: 9. CDR3 length: 14 residues. CDR1 SGHNT and CDR2 YYREEE come from the germline V gene (reference sequence).

The chain uses TRBV6-4 and TRBJ2-2; no firm D call. The ends were cut back, 1 base at V and 7 bases at J, with 7 bases in the middle. The CDR3 length is 13 residues. The germline gives CDR1 MRHNA, CDR2 SNTAGT. Written as DNA, the CDR3 is TGTGCCAGCAGTGACTTCCTGAGCGGGGAGCTGTTTTTT. Translating it yields CASSDFLSGELFF.

Only one count was recorded for this clone. V gene TRBV7-6 combines with J gene TRBJ2-7; D is possibly TRBD2 (5 bases). The CDR3 sequence is 15 residues long. V lost 3 bases to trimming and J lost 2 bases, with 14 bases between them. The germline gives CDR1 SGHVS, CDR2 FNYEAQ. The CDR3 bases are TGTGCCAGCAGCTTGTTGGCGGGCTCAGCCTACGAGCAGTACTTC. It codes for CASSLLAGSAYEQYF.

The chain employs TRBV6-5 and TRBJ1-5; 9 nucleotides align to TRBD1. The trim removed 0 bases at V and 5 bases at J, leaving 5 bases unmatched. The germline V gene has CDR1 MNHEY and CDR2 SVGAGI. The CDR3 loop spans 16 amino acids. CDR3 nucleotide sequence: TGTGCCAGCAGTTACTCGGGGACAGGGTTGGATCAGCCCCAGCATTTT. Protein product: CASSYSGTGLDQPQHF.

This chain joins TRBV19 and TRBJ2-7, with 9 bases identical to TRBD1. V trimming: 5 bases; J trimming: 3 bases; junction bases outside the gene matches: 2. Germline assignment: CDR1 LNHDA and CDR2 SQIVND (reference sequence). This CDR3 region has 13 residues. The CDR3 bases are TGTGCCAGTAGTCCGGACAGGGGCTACGAGCAGTACTTC. Translating it yields CASSPDRGYEQYF.